The rows below give T cell receptor beta chains drawn from one sample of a study of post-analysis software for immune sequencing data. TCRdb re-called the PCR reads with MiXCR, one entry per CDR3 protein. The sample holds about 200,000 distinct CDR3 sequences, around 29% seen once. The specimen was blood. The receptors originated from a girl aged 2-17 years with multiple sclerosis. The CDR3 runs from the conserved cysteine through the conserved F or W. The D gene is left open where the match is weak. Clone size is not always given. Where it is, it says once, few, many or a class for expanded clones.

clone size	D gene	V gene	J gene	CDR3 DNA	CDR3 protein
many	NA	TRBV12-3/TRBV12-4	TRBJ2-7	TGTGCCAGCAGTTTAAATCACGAGCAGTACTTC	CASSLNHEQYF
NA	NA	TRBV28	TRBJ2-5	TGTGCCAGCAGTTTGTACCAAGGTTTCCGTGAGACCCAGTACTTC	CASSLYQGFRETQYF
NA	TRBD2	TRBV9	TRBJ2-7	TGTGCCAGCAGCGGCGGGACTAGCGACACCTACGAGCAGTACTTC	CASSGGTSDTYEQYF
many	TRBD2	TRBV20-1	TRBJ2-1	TGCAGTGCTAGACGCCGCGGGCTAGCGGGAAATCTGGATGAGCAGTTCTTC	CSARRRGLAGNLDEQFF
few	NA	TRBV9	TRBJ1-6	TGTGCCAGCAGCGTAGACAATAATTCACCCCTCCACTTT	CASSVDNNSPLHF
many	TRBD2	TRBV7-9	TRBJ2-3	TGTGCCAGCAGGCCGATCGTAGGGAGCGGGAGGAGTGATACGCAGTATTTT	CASRPIVGSGRSDTQYF
many	TRBD1	TRBV29-1	TRBJ2-5	TGCAGCGCTATGCCGGGACAGGGGGAGACCCAGTACTTC	CSAMPGQGETQYF
NA	NA	TRBV20-1	TRBJ1-1	TGCAGTGCTCCTGGGGCGGGACAAAAAGCTTTCTTT	CSAPGAGQKAFF
few	NA	TRBV24-1	TRBJ2-6	TGTGCCACCAGTGGGGGCCCTCACTCTGGGGCCAACGTCCTGACTTTC	CATSGGPHSGANVLTF
NA	NA	TRBV2	TRBJ2-7	TGTGCCACCAAAACTTTGGGGGGCGCGGGGCAATACGAGCAGTACTTC	CATKTLGGAGQYEQYF
many	TRBD2	TRBV29-1	TRBJ2-3	TGCAGCGCTGGGACTAGCGGGAGCGGAGATACGCAGTATTTT	CSAGTSGSGDTQYF
many	TRBD2	TRBV5-6	TRBJ2-7	TGTGCCAGCAGCGTCATGACTAGCGGGTTTGGGGAGGAGCAGTACTTC	CASSVMTSGFGEEQYF
NA	TRBD2	TRBV5-1	TRBJ2-1	TGCGCCAGCAGCGGAGGGCCGGGGGGACGCTCCTACAATGAGCAGTTCTTC	CASSGGPGGRSYNEQFF
few	NA	TRBV12-3/TRBV12-4	TRBJ2-1	TGTGCCAGCAGACCAAGACAGTCAAGCTCCTACAATGAGCAGTTCTTC	CASRPRQSSSYNEQFF
many	TRBD2	TRBV11-2	TRBJ2-3	TGTGCCAGCAGTTCCCCTAGCGGGGCCCTCCTAGATACGCAGTATTTT	CASSSPSGALLDTQYF
NA	TRBD1	TRBV4-2	TRBJ2-5	TGTGCCGGCAGCCAGGTGGGACAGGGGGCGCGGGAGCAGTACTTC	CAGSQVGQGAREQYF
once	TRBD1	TRBV20-1	TRBJ1-1	TGCAGTGCTAGAGATAGATCAGGGGGCGGCCGCAACACTGAAGCTTTCTTT	CSARDRSGGGRNTEAFF
many	NA	TRBV5-1	TRBJ2-5	TGCGCCAGCAGCGAGGGGAACCAAGAGACCCAGTACTTC	CASSEGNQETQYF
many	NA	TRBV4-1	TRBJ2-1	TGCGCCAGCAGCCCCGGGATGGCCAGGTGGGGCAATGAGCAGTTCTTC	CASSPGMARWGNEQFF
NA	TRBD2	TRBV24-1	TRBJ2-4	TGTGCCACCAGTGACCACTCAGCGGGAGGTCGGGAAAACATTCAGTACTTC	CATSDHSAGGRENIQYF
many	NA	TRBV20-1	TRBJ1-2	TGCAGTGCTAGAGACCGGGCAGTCGGGCTCGGCTATGGCTACACCTTC	CSARDRAVGLGYGYTF
NA	TRBD1	TRBV20-1	TRBJ2-6	TGCAGTGCTAGACCACGGGGGACAGGGACTTCCGGGACCAACGTCCTGACTTTC	CSARPRGTGTSGTNVLTF
few	NA	TRBV2	TRBJ1-1	TGTGCCAGCACCTTGGGGTGGGGACCCTACACTGAAGCTTTCTTT	CASTLGWGPYTEAFF
NA	NA	TRBV12-3/TRBV12-4	TRBJ2-4	TGTGCCAGCAGTCTGGGGGGTAGTTGGGGCGAACAGTACTTC	CASSLGGSWGEQYF
many	NA	TRBV20-1	TRBJ2-1	TGCAGTGCAACCCGGGGGGCGCAGGGTGAGCAGTTCTTC	CSATRGAQGEQFF
NA	NA	TRBV2	TRBJ1-1	TGTGCCAGCAGCATTCCTATGGGGAGGAACACTGAAGCTTTCTTT	CASSIPMGRNTEAFF
NA	NA	TRBV28	TRBJ2-5	TGTGCCAGCAGTTTAGGGCGGGTTCAAGAGACCCAGTACTTC	CASSLGRVQETQYF
NA	TRBD2	TRBV7-9	TRBJ2-7	TGTGCCAGCAGCTTCAACGCGGGAGGGCACTACGAGCAGTACTTC	CASSFNAGGHYEQYF
NA	NA	TRBV7-2	TRBJ2-3	TGTGCCCGCGGATTCCGACCCGGGGATACGCAGTATTTT	CARGFRPGDTQYF
few	NA	TRBV5-6	TRBJ1-2	TGTGCCAGCAGCTCCCCGGGCCCAGAGTACACCTTC	CASSSPGPEYTF
many	NA	TRBV12-3/TRBV12-4	TRBJ1-1	TGTGCCAGCACCTTTGGAGGGGGGGACACTGAAGCTTTCTTT	CASTFGGGDTEAFF
few	TRBD1	TRBV18	TRBJ1-2	TGTGCCAGCTCACTACAGGGGGCCCGTGGCTATGGCTACACCTTC	CASSLQGARGYGYTF
NA	NA	TRBV6-5	TRBJ1-4	TGTGCCAGCAGTTACAGGGATCCTAATGAAAAACTGTTTTTT	CASSYRDPNEKLFF
many	TRBD1	TRBV6-5	TRBJ2-1	TGTGCCAGCAGTTACTCGAAACGGACAGGGAATTACAATGAGCAGTTCTTC	CASSYSKRTGNYNEQFF